Below, one T cell receptor (beta chain) is given with its context. The germline V gene encodes CDR1 KGHDR and CDR2 SFDVKD. The J segment lost 3 bases and the V segment lost 4 bases, leaving 7 bases of the junction unmatched. This CDR3 region has 16 residues. These data originate in a study of blood T cell repertoires in COVID-19. Study at large: From the United States, Italy and Spain came samples of acute and convalescent COVID-19. The analysed material was cDNA or gDNA that came from T cells, B-cell-depleted T cells, or PBMCs.

The protocol was immunoSEQ multiplex PCR, while the TCRdb copy is restricted to in-frame clones and leaves out a portion. This sample has roughly 110,000 clones, with roughly 80% found just once. Sequences were obtained from peripheral blood. The chain couples TRBV24-1 to TRBJ2-7, with 11 bases that match TRBD1. This clonotype was obtained from a man between 65 and 85 years old with acute or convalescent COVID-19. The CDR3, as DNA: TGTGCCACCAGTGACCCTACCGGGACAGGGGGCTACGAGCAGTACTTC. This gives the protein CATSDPTGTGGYEQYF.